A single T cell receptor (beta chain) is shown here with its context. The antigen is not known. CDR3 length: 14 residues. Germline assignment: CDR1 SQVTM and CDR2 ANQGSEA. Germline trimming cut 3 bases from V and 9 bases from J; bases unmatched to any gene: 10. The data belong to a study of CD8+ T cells in alopecia areata. Study-wide findings and caveats: Clonality was higher in lesional than normal scalp, especially in alopecia totalis/universalis.

RNA extraction was followed by reverse transcription into cDNA, which acted as the sequencing template. Profiling relied on immunoSEQ multiplex PCR, and the TCRdb table lists in-frame clones only, not all of them. The sample records about 150,000 clones, under 60% being singletons. The genes are TRBV29-1 and TRBJ1-2, with TRBD1 matching over 10 bases. This sequence was found in a human donor with alopecia areata. The sample consisted of CD8+ T cells sorted from blood, taken at week 0. CDR3 bases: TGCAGCGTTGAGGAAGGGACAGGGGATGGGAGCTACACCTTC. Protein product: CSVEEGTGDGSYTF.